This T cell receptor (beta chain) was recovered during a study of shared clonotypes between healthy human individuals. Study details: The study enrolled two women and a few men aged 18 to 49. Each donor contributed plates that comprised three CD4 naive, three CD4 memory, two CD8 naive and one CD8 memory. Study-wide points: Clonotype sharing among the donors was expected to vary with sequencing depth.

The length of the CDR3 is 13 residues. Germline V gene lookup returns CDR1 MDHEN and CDR2 SYDVKM. Trimming at V came to 10 bases and at J to 8 bases, leaving 7 bases not matched to a gene. Clones were read by immunoSEQ multiplex PCR, and TCRdb kept only the in-frame ones, dropping some. Of millions of clones in the sample, approximately 95% are singletons; the top ten hold roughly 0.36%. The donors were all Caucasian adults (living in Nashville, Tennessee). This clone was counted once. The antigen remains unidentified. The chain has TRBV28 and TRBJ1-6; 8 nucleotides agree with TRBD1. This clonotype originated in a man aged 18 to 30 in good health. Some clones in this sample may be carry-over from other donors' samples. The sequenced sample was naive CD4+ T cells from PBMCs. Regarding subset: CD45RA+ positively selected. The CDR3 protein is CATLDRVDSPLHF. CDR3 bases: TGTGCCACCCTGGACAGGGTGGATTCACCCCTCCACTTT.